Listed here are 25 T cell receptor beta chains from one sample, sequenced in a study of control samples from healthy donors and cancer patients. Measured with immunoSEQ multiplex PCR; TCRdb has only the in-frame clones, and not every one. There are about 48,000 clones in the sample; 93% occur only once, and around 22% lies in the top ten. Input material: PBMCs. These receptors all come from a woman aged 50 to 65 with head and neck cancer.

V is TRBV28 and J is TRBJ2-2; 7 bases map to TRBD1. Germline V CDR1 and CDR2: MDHEN, SYDVKM. CDR3 length equals 16 residues. Germline trimming cut 6 bases from V and 1 base from J; bases unmatched to any gene: 8. Here the CDR3 reads CASRYPGQKNTGELFF. CDR3 DNA sequence: TGTGCCAGCAGATACCCGGGACAGAAGAACACCGGGGAGCTGTTTTTT.

The count of this clone is one. The V and J genes are TRBV2 and TRBJ2-3; possibly TRBD1 for D (6 bases). CDR1 and CDR2 (germline): SNHLY, FYNNEI. Trimming removed 7 bases from V and 4 bases from J, with 15 bases in between. The CDR3 is 14 amino acids. As DNA, the CDR3 is TGTGCCAGCATAAGAGGGGGTGGCCCAGATACGCAGTATTTT. This encodes CASIRGGGPDTQYF.

In its sample, this clone was seen a few times. The chain couples TRBV11-3 to TRBJ2-5; a possible D gene is TRBD2 (5 bases). In germline, CDR1 is SGHNT, CDR2 YENEEA. Trimming left V 5 bases short and J 1 base short, with 5 bases between. The CDR3 totals 12 residues. The CDR3 DNA is TGTGCCAGCAGCGAGGGCCAAGAGACCCAGTACTTC. Protein product: CASSEGQETQYF. The full variable domain, in which reference TRBV11-3 and TRBJ2-5 provide the parts outside the CDR3, is EAGVVQSPRYKIIEKKQPVAFWCNPISGHNTLYWYLQNLGQGPELLIRYENEEAVDDSQLPKDRFSAERLKGVDSTLKIQPAELGDSAVYLCASSEGQETQYFGPGTRLLVL.

The chain links TRBV28 to TRBJ1-5; 9 bases are shared with TRBD1. This CDR3 contains 16 residues. CDR1 and CDR2 (germline): MDHEN, SYDVKM. V dropped 5 bases and J dropped 4; count of bases not matched to a gene: 9. The CDR3 DNA reads TGTGCCAGCAGTCTCCCCGCGGGACAGGGTAATCAGCCCCAGCATTTT. Its translation is CASSLPAGQGNQPQHF.

The genes are TRBV21-1 and TRBJ2-7; TRBD2, the table's D call, was not compared with the DNA. TRBV21-1 is annotated as a pseudogene. The CDR3 is 16 amino acids. In nucleotides, the CDR3 is TGTGCCAGCAGCAAAGGGGGGGGTCTTCTCTCCTACGAGCAGTACTTC. This encodes CASSKGGGLLSYEQYF.

The genes are TRBV24-1 and TRBJ2-5, with 8 bases identical to TRBD2. The junction had 7 bases not matched to a gene; V was cut back by 3 bases and J by 5 bases. In germline, CDR1 is KGHDR, CDR2 SFDVKD. The CDR3 contains 15 residues. For the CDR3, the DNA is TGTGCCACCAGTGATCCAAGCGGGAGAAAGGAGACCCAGTACTTC. Amino acid sequence: CATSDPSGRKETQYF.

V and J are TRBV27 and TRBJ1-2; no reliable D call. V lost 5 bases, J lost 4 bases, and 20 bases lay in between. Germline CDR1 MNHEY, CDR2 SMNVEV (reference sequence). The CDR3 length is 16 residues. The CDR3: CASSPIVSLRGYGYTF. In nucleotides, the CDR3 is TGTGCCAGCAGTCCGATCGTTTCCCTGCGCGGCTATGGCTACACCTTC.

The gene calls are TRBV12-3 or TRBV12-4 and TRBJ2-7; D remains ambiguous. The V end lost 3 bases, the J end lost 3 bases, and 3 bases lay between the germline ends. CDR3 length equals 11 residues. CDR3 loop: CASSFNYEQYF. In DNA form, the CDR3 reads TGTGCCAGCAGTTTCAACTACGAGCAGTACTTC.

This clone was counted once. The genes are TRBV11-3 and TRBJ1-2; the D is unclear. This CDR3 contains 13 residues. Trimming removed 7 bases at V and 3 bases at J, with 12 bases between. The germline V gene encodes CDR1 SGHNT and CDR2 YENEEA. CDR3 coding DNA: TGTGCCAGCATCCGGACCATCCACTATGGCTACACCTTC. This gives the protein CASIRTIHYGYTF.

The rearrangement uses TRBV13 and TRBJ1-1; 10 bases are a match to TRBD1. The J segment lost 6 bases and the V segment lost 5 bases, leaving 6 bases of the junction unmatched. CDR3 length: 14 residues. Per the germline V gene, CDR1 is PRHDT and CDR2 is FYEKMQ (reference sequence). CDR3 sequence (DNA): TGTGCCAGCAGCCTCGCCGGGACAGGGGCTGAAGCTTTCTTT. Translation gives CASSLAGTGAEAFF.

The chain has TRBV5-1 and TRBJ2-7, with 16 bases that match TRBD2. Germline V CDR1 and CDR2: SGHRS, YFSETQ. The CDR3 is 16 amino acids. The J segment lost 3 bases and the V segment lost 4 bases, leaving 4 bases of the junction unmatched. DNA of the CDR3: TGCGCCAGCAGCCAGGGACTAGCGGGAGGGGGCTACGAGCAGTACTTC. This encodes CASSQGLAGGGYEQYF. The full variable domain, rest sourced from reference TRBV5-1 and TRBJ2-7, is KAGVTQTPRYLIKTRGQQVTLSCSPISGHRSVSWYQQTPGQGLQFLFEYFSETQRNKGNFPGRFSGRQFSNSRSEMNVSTLELGDSALYLCASSQGLAGGGYEQYFGPGTRLTVT.

The gene calls are TRBV20-1 and TRBJ2-3; the D gene could be TRBD1 or TRBD2 (6 bases each). The CDR3 runs to 11 residues. V lost 6 bases, J lost 6 bases, and 10 bases lay in between. Germline CDR1 DFQATT, CDR2 SNEGSKA (reference sequence). In nucleotides, the CDR3 is TGCAGTGCCCTAGGGGGGGATACGCAGTATTTT. As protein: CSALGGDTQYF.

The chain uses TRBV7-2 and TRBJ1-2; weak D call: TRBD1 (6 bases). Germline-derived CDR1 and CDR2 are SGHTA and FQGNSA. The ends were cut back, 3 bases at V and 8 bases at J, with 13 bases in the middle. The CDR3 consists of 13 residues. The CDR3 DNA sequence: TGTGCCAGCAGCTTCACTGGACAGCCGGGCTACACCTTC. This sequence encodes CASSFTGQPGYTF.

The V and J genes are TRBV9 and TRBJ2-7; TRBD2 might be the D (5 bases). Trimming took 0 bases from V and 5 from J, leaving 6 bases between them. Looked up from germline, CDR1 is SGDLS and CDR2 is YYNGEE. There are 12 residues in the CDR3. The CDR3 coding sequence is TGTGCCAGCAGCGTAGGAGGGAACGAGCAGTACTTC. This sequence encodes CASSVGGNEQYF.

This clone occurred once. The chain carries TRBV6-5 and TRBJ1-3; D is undetermined. Trimming removed 0 bases at V and 0 bases at J, with 9 bases between. Germline V gene data show CDR1 as MNHEY and CDR2 as SVGAGI. This CDR3 comprises 16 residues. CDR3 region: CASSYSSPSSGNTIYF. The CDR3 DNA reads TGTGCCAGCAGTTACTCAAGCCCGAGCTCTGGAAACACCATATATTTT.

A single count supports this clone. V is TRBV6-5 and J is TRBJ2-2; no clear D. The V end was cut by 9 bases, the J end by 5 bases, with 13 bases between. Germline assignment: CDR1 MNHEY and CDR2 SVGAGI. The CDR3 spans 13 residues. CDR3 nucleotide sequence: TGTGCCAGTTCGCAGAGTAGGACCGGGGAGCTGTTTTTT. This gives the protein CASSQSRTGELFF.

The chain recombines TRBV5-5 with TRBJ2-7; no definite D call. The germline CDR1 and CDR2 sequences are SGHKS and YYEKEE (reference sequence). The CDR3 loop spans 14 amino acids. Trimming pared 0 bases from V and 3 bases from J, leaving 10 bases between. CDR3 amino acids: CASSLETEFYEQYF. The CDR3 nucleotides are TGTGCCAGCAGCTTGGAAACCGAGTTCTACGAGCAGTACTTC.

V is TRBV6-5 and J is TRBJ1-1, with no clear D. Looked up from germline, CDR1 is MNHEY and CDR2 is SVGAGI. Trimming pared 7 bases from V and 8 bases from J, leaving 11 bases between. CDR3 size: 11 residues. The CDR3 sequence: CASNRGLEAFF. CDR3 nucleotides: TGTGCCAGCAATCGGGGTCTCGAAGCTTTCTTT.

The CDR3, as DNA: TGTGCCAGTAGTATGTGGGACGGTCACAATCAGCCCCAGCATTTT. Encoded protein: CASSMWDGHNQPQHF. The rearrangement links TRBV19 to TRBJ1-5; weak D call: TRBD1 (5 bases). Germline CDR1 reads LNHDA; CDR2 reads SQIVND (reference sequence). The germline V and J ends were trimmed by 3 bases and 3 bases, with 12 bases remaining between them. CDR3 size: 15 residues.

The gene calls are TRBV30 and TRBJ2-7; D is unclear. The CDR3 totals 13 residues. Trimming cost V 1 base and J 0 bases, with 7 bases left between them. Germline CDR1 reads GTSNPN; CDR2 reads SVGIG (reference sequence). The CDR3 bases are TGTGCCTGGAGTGGGGGTGTCTCCTACGAGCAGTACTTC. It specifies CAWSGGVSYEQYF.

The rearrangement joins TRBV7-9 to TRBJ2-3, with 7 bases aligning to TRBD2. Germline-derived CDR1 and CDR2 are SEHNR and FQNEAQ (reference sequence). Unmatched junction bases numbered 8, after V lost 0 bases and J lost 5 bases. CDR3 length: 16 residues. CDR3 coding DNA: TGTGCCAGCAGCTTAGCGCGGATAGGGAGGGGAGATACGCAGTATTTT. Encoded protein: CASSLARIGRGDTQYF.

This sequence joins TRBV5-8 and TRBJ1-6, with 9 bases matching TRBD1. V was clipped by 6 bases and J by 5 bases; unmatched bases: 6. Germline CDR1 reads SGHTS; CDR2 reads YDEGEE. The CDR3 is 15 residues long. Written as DNA, the CDR3 is TGTGCCAGCAACCTAGGACAGGGGAATAATTCACCCCTCCACTTT. This codes for CASNLGQGNNSPLHF.

CDR3 DNA sequence: TGTGCCTGGCGCTGGGGGGCCGAAGGCGAGCAGTACTTC. Its protein product is CAWRWGAEGEQYF. The gene calls are TRBV30 and TRBJ2-7, with D perhaps being TRBD1 or TRBD2 (6 bases each). The germline V gene has CDR1 GTSNPN and CDR2 SVGIG (reference sequence). This CDR3 contains 13 residues. V lost 5 bases, J lost 6 bases, and 17 bases lay in between.

The gene calls are TRBV4-1 and TRBJ2-2; D assignment may be TRBD1 or TRBD2 (5 bases each). CDR1 and CDR2 (germline): MGHRA, YSYEKL. V was clipped by 2 bases and J by 7 bases, with 11 bases between them. The CDR3 is 14 amino acids. The CDR3 spells CASSQREGSGELFF. CDR3 sequence (DNA): TGCGCCAGCAGCCAACGCGAGGGGAGCGGGGAGCTGTTTTTT.

The V gene is TRBV6-6, the J gene TRBJ1-6, with D perhaps TRBD1 (6 bases). Germline loops: CDR1 MNHNY, CDR2 SVGAGI (reference sequence). The CDR3 runs to 15 residues. The V end lost 7 bases, the J end lost 1 base, and 11 bases lay between the germline ends. CDR3 sequence: CASISQGSYNSPLHF. In DNA form, the CDR3 reads TGTGCCAGCATTTCACAGGGTTCCTATAATTCACCCCTCCACTTT.